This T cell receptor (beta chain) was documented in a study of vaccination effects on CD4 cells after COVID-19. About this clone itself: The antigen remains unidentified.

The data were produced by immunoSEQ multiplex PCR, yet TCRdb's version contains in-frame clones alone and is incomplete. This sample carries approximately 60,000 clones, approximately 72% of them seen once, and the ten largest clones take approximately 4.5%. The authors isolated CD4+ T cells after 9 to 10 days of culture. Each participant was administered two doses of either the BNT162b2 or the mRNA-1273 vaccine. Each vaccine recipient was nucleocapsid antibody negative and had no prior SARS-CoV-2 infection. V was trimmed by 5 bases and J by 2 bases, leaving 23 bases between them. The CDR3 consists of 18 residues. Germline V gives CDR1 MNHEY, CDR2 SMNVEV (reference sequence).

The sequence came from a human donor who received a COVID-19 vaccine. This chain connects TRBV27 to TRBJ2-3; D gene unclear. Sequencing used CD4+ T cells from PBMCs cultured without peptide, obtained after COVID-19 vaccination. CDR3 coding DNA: TGTGCCAGCAGTCCCGTACCTATTTACAGCTACTACACAGATACGCAGTATTTT. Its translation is CASSPVPIYSYYTDTQYF.